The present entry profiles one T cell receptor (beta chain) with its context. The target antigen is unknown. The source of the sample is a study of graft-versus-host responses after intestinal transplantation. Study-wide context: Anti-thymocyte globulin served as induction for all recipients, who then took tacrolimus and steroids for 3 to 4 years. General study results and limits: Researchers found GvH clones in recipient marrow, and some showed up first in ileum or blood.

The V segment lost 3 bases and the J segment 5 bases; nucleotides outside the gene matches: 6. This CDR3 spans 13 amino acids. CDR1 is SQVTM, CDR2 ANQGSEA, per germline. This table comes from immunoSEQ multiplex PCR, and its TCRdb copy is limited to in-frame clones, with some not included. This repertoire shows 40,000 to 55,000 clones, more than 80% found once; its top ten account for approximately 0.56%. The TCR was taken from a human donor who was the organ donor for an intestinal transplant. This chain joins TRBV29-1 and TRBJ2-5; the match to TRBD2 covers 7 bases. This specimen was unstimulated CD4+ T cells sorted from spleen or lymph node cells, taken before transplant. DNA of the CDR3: TGCAGCGTTGAGACGACTAGCTGGGAGACCCAGTACTTC. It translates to CSVETTSWETQYF.